A single sample gave rise to the 24 T cell receptor beta chains below, sequenced in a study of T cell responses to AZD1222 COVID-19 vaccine. Clones were sequenced by immunoSEQ multiplex PCR, and TCRdb holds only the in-frame ones, with some missing. The sample includes around 100,000 clones, 85% seen only once; the top ten take 4.5%. This material consisted of peripheral blood, taken 28 days after the second AZD1222 dose. Receptors were obtained from an adult who received the AZD1222 COVID-19 vaccine.

The rearrangement uses TRBV7-9 and TRBJ2-1; D may be TRBD1 or TRBD2 (5 bases each). CDR3 size: 12 residues. The V gene's germline CDR1 is SEHNR and CDR2 FQNEAQ (reference sequence). With 5 bases removed from V and 12 bases from J, the gap between germline ends came to 14 bases. CDR3 DNA: TGTGCCAGCAGCCCCGATTGGGGACGGCAGTTCTTC. This codes for CASSPDWGRQFF.

The J gene is TRBJ2-7, the V gene TRBV4-2, with TRBD2 matching over 12 bases. Germline V lookup: CDR1 LGHNA, CDR2 YNFKEQ. The ends lost 1 base at V and 5 bases at J; junction bases unmatched: 15. This CDR3 is 19 amino acids long. The CDR3 spells CASSQGLAGALNPPNEQYF. The CDR3 DNA follows: TGTGCCAGCAGCCAAGGACTAGCGGGAGCGCTAAACCCACCTAACGAGCAGTACTTC.

The rearrangement uses TRBV7-9 and TRBJ1-6, with a tentative D call TRBD1 (5 bases). The CDR3 consists of 14 residues. The germline V gene has CDR1 SEHNR and CDR2 FQNEAQ (reference sequence). Trimming took 4 bases from V and 10 from J, leaving 14 bases between them. The CDR3 sequence: CASSSSGTESPLHF. The CDR3 DNA follows: TGTGCCAGCAGCTCTTCCGGGACGGAGTCACCCCTCCACTTT.

The chain employs TRBV7-9 and TRBJ2-2, with D possibly matching TRBD1 (5 bases). This CDR3 is built from 18 residues. Germline V gives CDR1 SEHNR, CDR2 FQNEAQ (reference sequence). Trimming cost V 5 bases and J 3 bases, with 22 bases left between them. DNA of the CDR3: TGTGCCAGCAGCCCAACACGAACCCAGGGTTTGTACACCGGGGAGCTGTTTTTT. Encoded protein: CASSPTRTQGLYTGELFF.

CDR3 nucleotides: TGTGCCAGCAGCTTATTCTGGGGGCTGGACTATGGCTACACCTTC. This sequence encodes CASSLFWGLDYGYTF. The chain uses TRBV7-2 and TRBJ1-2; D is perhaps TRBD1 (6 bases). The CDR3 loop spans 15 amino acids. With 2 bases removed from V and 3 bases from J, the gap between germline ends came to 13 bases. Germline CDR1 and CDR2: SGHTA and FQGNSA.

The V gene is TRBV28, the J gene TRBJ2-7; 10 bases fit TRBD2. CDR1 and CDR2 (germline): MDHEN, SYDVKM. There are 14 residues in the CDR3. V shed 8 bases, J shed 7 bases, and the junction held 11 bases outside the gene matches. CDR3 amino acids: CASELLAGVGEQYF. The CDR3, as DNA: TGTGCCAGCGAACTTCTAGCGGGAGTGGGGGAGCAGTACTTC.

The V call is TRBV10-3, the J call TRBJ2-7; maybe TRBD2 (5 bases). The CDR3 runs 12 residues. Trimming took off 6 bases at V and 3 bases at J, with 9 bases between the two ends. Germline V gives CDR1 ENHRY, CDR2 SYGVKD. The CDR3 coding sequence is TGTGCCATCAGCCGTACTAGCTACGAGCAGTACTTC. As protein: CAISRTSYEQYF.

The J gene is TRBJ1-2, the V gene TRBV7-6, with 7 bases that match TRBD1. After removal of 1 base from V and 3 bases from J, the junction contained 5 bases not matched to a gene. The germline V gene has CDR1 SGHVS and CDR2 FNYEAQ. This CDR3 spans 15 amino acids. The CDR3 DNA sequence: TGTGCCAGCAGCTTAGGGTCCAGGGGGGACTATGGCTACACCTTC. It yields the protein CASSLGSRGDYGYTF.

The V call is TRBV19, the J call TRBJ1-1; D is unclear. The CDR3 loop spans 13 amino acids. Germline loops: CDR1 LNHDA, CDR2 SQIVND (reference sequence). Trimming removed 5 bases from V and 7 bases from J, with 14 bases in between. The CDR3 loop reads CASSPRTQYEAFF. In nucleotides, the CDR3 is TGTGCCAGTAGTCCAAGGACTCAATATGAAGCTTTCTTT. The full variable domain, in which reference TRBV19 and TRBJ1-1 provide the parts outside the CDR3, is DGGITQSPKYLFRKEGQNVTLSCEQNLNHDAMYWYRQDPGQGLRLIYYSQIVNDFQKGDIAEGYSVSREKKESFPLTVTSAQKNPTAFYLCASSPRTQYEAFFGQGTRLTVV.

The V call is TRBV2, the J call TRBJ2-5, with D unresolved. Trimming removed 2 bases from V and 5 bases from J, with 12 bases in between. The V gene's germline CDR1 is SNHLY and CDR2 FYNNEI. The CDR3 extends over 14 amino acids. The CDR3, as DNA: TGTGCCAGCAGTGAACAATCAGCAGAGGAGACCCAGTACTTC. Amino acids: CASSEQSAEETQYF.

J is TRBJ2-7 and V is TRBV4-1, with no clear D. V shed 1 base and J shed 6 bases, with 10 bases lying between them. Germline CDR1 MGHRA, CDR2 YSYEKL. This CDR3 contains 13 residues. The CDR3 region is CASSQVGRGEQYF. In nucleotides, the CDR3 is TGCGCCAGCAGCCAAGTCGGGCGAGGCGAGCAGTACTTC.

The count of this clone is one. V and J are TRBV19 and TRBJ2-3, with 7 bases identical to TRBD2. V lost 9 bases and J lost 0; bases outside the gene matches: 12. CDR1 LNHDA and CDR2 SQIVND come from the germline V gene (reference sequence). This CDR3 has 16 residues. The CDR3 region has the DNA TGTGCCAGCAAATACGGGGCTAGCGGTAGCACAGATACGCAGTATTTT. Amino acid sequence: CASKYGASGSTDTQYF.

This clone was counted once. This chain uses TRBV29-1 with TRBJ1-2; D uncertain. CDR1 is SQVTM, CDR2 ANQGSEA, per germline. This CDR3 is built from 11 residues. The ends were cut back, 7 bases at V and 4 bases at J, with 10 bases in the middle. CDR3 sequence reads: CSADPPYGYTF. The CDR3 DNA reads as TGCAGCGCCGACCCCCCCTATGGCTACACCTTC.

V is TRBV13 and J is TRBJ2-5; 7 bases are shared with TRBD1. The CDR3 totals 15 residues. The germline CDR1 and CDR2 sequences are PRHDT and FYEKMQ (reference sequence). Trimming removed 1 base from V and 2 bases from J; junction bases left unmatched: 4. The CDR3 region has the DNA TGTGCCAGCAGCTTAGTTGGGACAGAGCAAGAGACCCAGTACTTC. It translates to CASSLVGTEQETQYF.

The chain has TRBV19 and TRBJ2-3, with D tentatively TRBD1 or TRBD2 (6 bases each). Germline CDR1 reads LNHDA; CDR2 reads SQIVND (reference sequence). This CDR3 has 16 residues. Deletions cut 1 base from V and 6 bases from J, with 17 bases between. CDR3 in amino acids: CASSIAGAAQGDTQYF. The DNA of the CDR3 is TGTGCCAGTAGTATAGCGGGAGCCGCACAGGGCGATACGCAGTATTTT.

The chain recombines TRBV7-2 with TRBJ1-2; 10 bases are a match to TRBD1. V gave up 5 bases and J gave up 8 bases; unmatched junction bases: 11. The CDR3 has 15 amino acids. CDR1 is SGHTA, CDR2 FQGNSA, per germline. The CDR3 nucleotides are TGTGCCAGCAGCACCGACTCCGGGACAGGGGACGGCTACACCTTC. It specifies CASSTDSGTGDGYTF. The full variable domain, with the rest looked up from reference TRBV7-2 and TRBJ1-2, is GAGVSQSPSNKVTEKGKDVELRCDPISGHTALYWYRQSLGQGLEFLIYFQGNSAPDKSGLPSDRFSAERTGGSVSTLTIQRTQQEDSAVYLCASSTDSGTGDGYTFGSGTRLTVV.

The chain carries TRBV5-6 and TRBJ2-1, with 8 bases lining up with TRBD1. CDR1 is SGHDT and CDR2 is YYEEEE in the germline V gene. The V gene end was trimmed by 2 bases and the J gene end by 3 bases; junction bases not matched to a gene: 4. The CDR3 length is 15 residues. In DNA, the CDR3 is TGTGCCAGCAGCTTAGGACAGGGATACTACAATGAGCAGTTCTTC. This codes for CASSLGQGYYNEQFF. The variable domain in full, with the rest retrieved from reference TRBV5-6 and TRBJ2-1, is DAGVTQSPTHLIKTRGQQVTLRCSPKSGHDTVSWYQQALGQGPQFIFQYYEEEERQRGNFPDRFSGHQFPNYSSELNVNALLLGDSALYLCASSLGQGYYNEQFFGPGTRLTVL.

This chain links TRBV4-3 with TRBJ2-1; 12 nucleotides match TRBD2. The CDR3 extends over 14 amino acids. Germline CDR1 LGHNA, CDR2 YSLEER. The V segment lost 3 bases and the J segment 9 bases; nucleotides outside the gene matches: 3. Written as DNA, the CDR3 is TGCGCCAGCAGCCACGGACTAGCGGGAAGTGAGCAGTTCTTC. It codes for CASSHGLAGSEQFF.

V gene TRBV4-2 combines with J gene TRBJ1-1, with 8 bases matching TRBD1. The CDR3 is 12 amino acids. Unmatched junction bases numbered 3, after V lost 7 bases and J lost 5 bases. Per germline, CDR1 LGHNA and CDR2 YNFKEQ. In nucleotides, the CDR3 is TGTGCCAGCACCACAGGGGGGACTGAAGCTTTCTTT. This translates into CASTTGGTEAFF.

The rearrangement joins TRBV4-2 to TRBJ2-5; D may be TRBD2 (5 bases). V dropped 4 bases and J dropped 4 bases, with 16 bases sitting between them. The germline V gene has CDR1 LGHNA and CDR2 YNFKEQ. The CDR3 loop spans 15 amino acids. The CDR3 bases are TGTGCCAGCAGCCCTAATAACTTAGCGCGAGAGACCCAGTACTTC. Its translation: CASSPNNLARETQYF.

As for this clone: The junction departs from germline at one end; a sequencing error may be responsible. The chain uses TRBV28 and TRBJ1-4, with D possibly being TRBD1 (5 bases). Germline loops: CDR1 MDHEN, CDR2 SYDVKM. The length of the CDR3 is 13 residues. The chain's CDR3 is CASSRQGLLILNF. CDR3 coding DNA: TGTGCCAGCAGTCGCCAGGGACTGCTAATATTGAATTTT.

The count of this clone is one. V usage is TRBV6-2 or TRBV6-3 and J usage is TRBJ2-2; D unresolved. V was clipped by 5 bases and J by 2 bases, with 9 bases between them. The CDR3 consists of 14 residues. The germline gives CDR1 MNHEY, CDR2 SVGEGT. CDR3 nucleotide sequence: TGTGCCAGCAGTCGGAAAAGAAACACCGGGGAGCTGTTTTTT. It yields the protein CASSRKRNTGELFF.

The chain recombines TRBV30 with TRBJ2-7; D possibly corresponds to TRBD1 (6 bases). Trimming shortened V by 4 bases and J by 0 bases, and 13 bases separated the two germline ends. This CDR3 has 14 residues. Per germline, CDR1 GTSNPN and CDR2 SVGIG (reference sequence). The CDR3 loop is CAWTGQIFSYEQYF. Here the CDR3 DNA reads TGTGCCTGGACAGGACAGATATTCTCCTACGAGCAGTACTTC.

The chain uses TRBV14 and TRBJ2-5; D is perhaps TRBD2 (5 bases). Germline-derived CDR1 and CDR2 are SGHDN and FVKESK. V was trimmed by 4 bases and J by 1 base, leaving 10 bases between them. This CDR3 contains 14 residues. The CDR3 DNA reads TGTGCCAGCAGCCCGGGGAAGGTCCAAGAGACCCAGTACTTC. As protein: CASSPGKVQETQYF.